The clone carrying this T cell receptor (beta chain) was counted a few times. Its antigen remains unknown. Combining a sample-barcoded 5' primer with a J-beta primer mix, a second PCR ran for 7 to 11 cycles. A 12-random-nucleotide template-switch adaptor tagged each cDNA molecule. TCRdb recomputed calls from the 5' RACE reads with MiXCR, one row per CDR3 protein. Here the sample spans hundreds of thousands of distinct CDR3 sequences, 25% to 30% being singletons. These data belong to a study of blood T cells in healthy people across ages. Study-level results: Those diversity estimates obtained from one million T cells were thought to be underestimates. Measured against age, TCR beta diversity per million T cells decreased in a roughly linear manner.

The V gene's germline CDR1 is GTSNPN and CDR2 SVGIG (reference sequence). The CDR3 has 13 residues. V was shortened by 2 bases and J by 1 base, with 8 bases between the two germline ends. Each individual donor underwent a draw of about 11 milliliters of peripheral blood. Sequences were obtained from blood. This TCR came from a woman aged 80 or older in good health. V usage is TRBV30 and J usage is TRBJ1-1; D not certain. CDR3 nucleotides: TGTGCCTGGAGTCGTATGGCGAACACTGAAGCTTTCTTT. Translated: CAWSRMANTEAFF.